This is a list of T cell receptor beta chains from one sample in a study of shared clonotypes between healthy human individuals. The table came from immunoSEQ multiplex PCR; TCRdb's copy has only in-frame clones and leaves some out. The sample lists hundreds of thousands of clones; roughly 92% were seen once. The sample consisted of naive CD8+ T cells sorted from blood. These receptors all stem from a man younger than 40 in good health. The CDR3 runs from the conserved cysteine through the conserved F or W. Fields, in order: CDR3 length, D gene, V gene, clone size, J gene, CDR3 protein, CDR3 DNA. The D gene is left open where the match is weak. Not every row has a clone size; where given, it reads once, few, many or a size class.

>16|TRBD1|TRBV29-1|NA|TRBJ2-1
CSVEGLQGGFYNEQFF
TGCAGCGTTGAAGGCCTACAGGGGGGATTCTACAATGAGCAGTTCTTC
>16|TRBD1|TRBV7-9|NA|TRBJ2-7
CASSSPTGTGGYEQYF
TGTGCCAGCAGCTCACCTACTGGGACAGGGGGCTACGAGCAGTACTTC
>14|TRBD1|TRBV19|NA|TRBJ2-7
CASKPGQGSYEQYF
TGTGCCAGTAAACCGGGACAGGGATCCTACGAGCAGTACTTC
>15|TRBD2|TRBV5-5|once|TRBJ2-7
CASSSWGLAGDEQYF
TGTGCCAGCAGCTCTTGGGGGCTAGCGGGAGACGAGCAGTACTTC
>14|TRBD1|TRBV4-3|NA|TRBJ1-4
CASSHGQGGEKLFF
TGCGCCAGCAGCCACGGACAGGGGGGTGAAAAACTGTTTTTT
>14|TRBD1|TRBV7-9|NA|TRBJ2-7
CASSSGQGLYEQYF
TGTGCCAGCAGCTCGGGACAGGGGTTATACGAGCAGTACTTC
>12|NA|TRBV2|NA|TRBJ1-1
CATWGKRTEAFF
TGTGCCACGTGGGGGAAGAGGACTGAAGCTTTCTTT
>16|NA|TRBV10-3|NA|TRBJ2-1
CAISESGRVRYNEQFF
TGTGCCATCAGTGAGTCAGGCAGGGTACGCTACAATGAGCAGTTCTTC
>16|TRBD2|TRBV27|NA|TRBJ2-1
CASSLSLAVFYNEQFF
TGTGCCAGCAGTTTGTCACTAGCGGTCTTCTACAATGAGCAGTTCTTC
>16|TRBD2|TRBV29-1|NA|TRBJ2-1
CSVEGGSGRQYNEQFF
TGCAGCGTTGAAGGTGGTAGCGGGAGACAATACAATGAGCAGTTCTTC
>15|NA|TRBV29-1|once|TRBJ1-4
CSVGGLSADNEKLFF
TGCAGCGTTGGGGGTCTCTCCGCAGATAATGAAAAACTGTTTTTT
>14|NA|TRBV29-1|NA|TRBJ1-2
CSVPRTHYPYGYTF
TGCAGCGTTCCTCGGACTCACTACCCGTATGGCTACACCTTC
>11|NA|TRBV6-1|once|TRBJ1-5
CASSTDQPQHF
TGTGCCAGCAGTACCGATCAGCCCCAGCATTTT
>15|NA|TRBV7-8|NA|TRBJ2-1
CASTKARPRYNEQFF
TGTGCCAGCACCAAGGCCCGACCGCGATACAATGAGCAGTTCTTC
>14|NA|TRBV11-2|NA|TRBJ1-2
CASSLGWSDYGYTF
TGTGCCAGCAGCTTAGGATGGTCGGACTATGGCTACACCTTC
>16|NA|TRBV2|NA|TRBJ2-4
CASSATGSGAKNIQYF
TGTGCCAGCAGTGCCACAGGGAGTGGAGCCAAAAACATTCAGTACTTC
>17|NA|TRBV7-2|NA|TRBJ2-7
CASSLPRAGQDSYEQYF
TGTGCCAGCAGCTTACCCCGGGCAGGCCAAGACTCCTACGAGCAGTACTTC
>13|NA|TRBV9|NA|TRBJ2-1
CASSVNFYNEQFF
TGTGCCAGCAGCGTCAACTTCTACAATGAGCAGTTCTTC
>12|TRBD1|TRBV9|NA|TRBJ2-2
CASRQGAGELFF
TGTGCCAGCAGACAGGGGGCCGGGGAGCTGTTTTTT
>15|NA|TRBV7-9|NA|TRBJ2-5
CASSKTGSADETQYF
TGTGCCAGCAGCAAAACCGGGTCGGCGGACGAGACCCAGTACTTC
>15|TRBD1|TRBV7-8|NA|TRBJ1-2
CASSSTGTGYTGYTF
TGTGCCAGCAGCTCAACCGGGACAGGGTACACCGGCTACACCTTC